The 13 T cell receptor beta chains below come from one sample, sequenced in a study of tumor T cells in aggressive B-cell lymphoma. Sequenced by immunoSEQ multiplex PCR; TCRdb stores in-frame clones only, minus some. The repertoire holds around 4,000 clones, with 85% to 95% as singletons. Sequenced material: tumor tissue. These receptors came from an adult with diffuse large B cell lymphoma.

This chain uses TRBV9 with TRBJ2-1; 11 positions match TRBD2. Germline V CDR1 and CDR2: SGDLS, YYNGEE. Trimming cost V 4 bases and J 12 bases; bases outside gene matches: 6. CDR3 size: 13 residues. The DNA for the CDR3 is TGTGCCAGCAGCTTGACTAGCGGGGTCGCGCAGTTCTTC. Its protein product is CASSLTSGVAQFF.

V gene TRBV18 combines with J gene TRBJ2-7; 11 nucleotides agree with TRBD1. The CDR3 loop spans 16 amino acids. CDR1 and CDR2 from the germline V gene are KGHSH and LQKENI. J was trimmed by 2 bases and V by 6 bases; bases with no gene match: 9. The CDR3 loop reads CASSLGRTGGPYEQYF. DNA for the CDR3: TGTGCCAGCTCCCTCGGAAGGACAGGGGGCCCCTACGAGCAGTACTTC.

The chain uses TRBV4-3 and TRBJ1-3; D remains unclear. The CDR3 contains 15 residues. Per the germline V gene, CDR1 is LGHNA and CDR2 is YSLEER. V was shortened by 4 bases and J by 2 bases, with 12 bases between the two germline ends. The CDR3 DNA reads as TGCGCCAGCAGCCCCCAGCCCCAGGCTGGAAACACCATATATTTT. Translating gives CASSPQPQAGNTIYF.

In DNA form, the CDR3 reads TGTGCCAGCAGCTTAGTCGCAGATACGCAGTATTTT. Amino acid sequence: CASSLVADTQYF. The chain carries TRBV7-9 and TRBJ2-3; D unresolved. The CDR3 contains 12 residues. CDR1 is SEHNR and CDR2 is FQNEAQ in the germline V gene (reference sequence). The V gene lost 1 base and the J gene lost 4 bases, with 3 bases spanning the gap. Supplemented by reference TRBV7-9 and TRBJ2-3, the full variable domain reads DTGVSQNPRHKITKRGQNVTFRCDPISEHNRLYWYRQTLGQGPEFLTYFQNEAQLEKSRLLSDRFSAERPKGSFSTLEIQRTEQGDSAMYLCASSLVADTQYFGPGTRLTVL.

This sequence joins TRBV10-3 and TRBJ1-1; D is possibly TRBD1 (6 bases). V lost 7 bases and J lost 5, with 8 bases in between. Germline V gene lookup returns CDR1 ENHRY and CDR2 SYGVKD. The CDR3 totals 11 residues. CDR3 DNA: TGTGCCATCAAGGGGACAACTGAAGCTTTCTTT. It translates to CAIKGTTEAFF.

This clone appeared a single time. The rearrangement joins TRBV18 to TRBJ2-1, with 9 bases fitting TRBD2. This CDR3 contains 18 residues. V was clipped by 1 base and J by 6 bases; unmatched bases: 13. The germline V gene has CDR1 KGHSH and CDR2 LQKENI. The CDR3 region is CASSPRQLAGASGNEQFF. CDR3 coding DNA: TGTGCCAGCTCACCACGGCAACTAGCGGGTGCCTCTGGCAATGAGCAGTTCTTC. Variable domain in full (rest from reference TRBV18 and TRBJ2-1): NAGVMQNPRHLVRRRGQEARLRCSPMKGHSHVYWYRQLPEEGLKFMVYLQKENIIDESGMPKERFSAEFPKEGPSILRIQQVVRGDSAAYFCASSPRQLAGASGNEQFFGPGTRLTVL.

CDR3 loop: CASSRQGRTDTQYF. CDR3 bases: TGTGCCAGCAGCCGTCAGGGGCGAACAGATACGCAGTATTTT. V gene TRBV16 combines with J gene TRBJ2-3, with a possible D match to TRBD1 (6 bases). Germline V gives CDR1 KGHSY, CDR2 FQNENV. V was trimmed by 4 bases and J by 3 bases, leaving 11 bases between them. The CDR3 is 14 amino acids.

The chain uses TRBV30 and TRBJ2-7, with 11 bases identical to TRBD1. This CDR3 has 15 residues. V was clipped by 2 bases and J by 6 bases; unmatched bases: 9. From germline, CDR1 is GTSNPN and CDR2 SVGIG (reference sequence). CDR3 bases: TGTGCCTGGAGTCCGGGACAGGGGGGAAGGTCCGAGCAGTACTTC. It encodes CAWSPGQGGRSEQYF.

V is TRBV13 and J is TRBJ2-7; 7 bases map to TRBD1. Germline assignment: CDR1 PRHDT and CDR2 FYEKMQ (reference sequence). With V trimmed by 3 bases and J by 0 bases, 2 bases remained unmatched. This CDR3 comprises 14 residues. The CDR3 DNA reads as TGTGCCAGCAGCTTTACAGGGGTCTCCTACGAGCAGTACTTC. This sequence encodes CASSFTGVSYEQYF. The full variable domain, completed using reference TRBV13 and TRBJ2-7, is AAGVIQSPRHLIKEKRETATLKCYPIPRHDTVYWYQQGPGQDPQFLISFYEKMQSDKGSIPDRFSAQQFSDYHSELNMSSLELGDSALYFCASSFTGVSYEQYFGPGTRLTVT.

The chain combines TRBV11-2 with TRBJ1-6; D gene uncertain. Trimming removed 0 bases from V and 7 bases from J, with 10 bases in between. Germline V lookup: CDR1 SGHAT, CDR2 FQNNGV. CDR3 length: 15 residues. The CDR3 here is CASSLDYGVNSPLHF. The CDR3 DNA follows: TGTGCCAGCAGCTTAGATTACGGGGTGAATTCACCCCTCCACTTT.

The chain recombines TRBV4-1 with TRBJ2-4; maybe TRBD2 (6 bases). V lost 1 base and J 9 bases, leaving 16 bases between the germline ends. The CDR3 spans 15 residues. Germline loops: CDR1 MGHRA, CDR2 YSYEKL. The DNA of the CDR3 is TGCGCCAGCAGCCAAGGACGGCAGGAGGGCAGCATTCAGTACTTC. Its protein product is CASSQGRQEGSIQYF.

The chain couples TRBV7-2 to TRBJ2-7; 9 positions agree with TRBD1. Germline V gene sequence: CDR1 SGHTA, CDR2 FQGNSA. V shed 1 base and J 4 bases; nucleotides not matched to a gene: 8. This CDR3 comprises 16 residues. CDR3 amino acids: CASSLEFGTGSYEQYF. DNA for the CDR3: TGTGCCAGCAGCTTAGAATTTGGGACAGGGTCTTACGAGCAGTACTTC.

The V call is TRBV6-1, the J call TRBJ1-4; D is ambiguous. From germline, CDR1 is MNHNS and CDR2 SASEGT. This CDR3 has 13 amino acids. V lost 7 bases to trimming and J lost 0 bases, with 6 bases between them. As DNA, the CDR3 is TGTGCCAGCACGAGAGCAACTAATGAAAAACTGTTTTTT. Its protein product is CASTRATNEKLFF.